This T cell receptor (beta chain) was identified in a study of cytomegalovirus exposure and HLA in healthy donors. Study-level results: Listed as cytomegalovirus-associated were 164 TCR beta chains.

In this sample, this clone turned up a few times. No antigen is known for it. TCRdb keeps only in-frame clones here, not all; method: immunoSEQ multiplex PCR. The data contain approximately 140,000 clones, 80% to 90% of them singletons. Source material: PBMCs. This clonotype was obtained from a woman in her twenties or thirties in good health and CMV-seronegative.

CDR3 coding DNA: TGTGCCAGCAGCCTGGGGACTAGCGGCTACGAGCAGTACTTC. Amino acids: CASSLGTSGYEQYF. The rearrangement uses TRBV4-2 and TRBJ2-7; 11 nucleotides align to TRBD2. Unmatched junction bases numbered 2, after V lost 4 bases and J lost 3 bases. The CDR3 sequence is 14 residues long. The germline gives CDR1 LGHNA, CDR2 YNFKEQ.